Detailed here is one T cell receptor (beta chain). Trimming at V came to 0 bases and at J to 0 bases, leaving 12 bases not matched to a gene. Germline CDR1 is SGHRS and CDR2 is YFSETQ. This CDR3 spans 19 amino acids. This sample was taken from a study of blood T cell repertoires in COVID-19. Cohorts were determined from participant-reported clinical history. As handled by the study authors: It was from reference gene primer amplification that nucleated cell counts were estimated. Data came from immunoSEQ multiplex PCR; TCRdb stores just in-frame clones and leaves some out. Clone size and the V and J calls come from that table; the DNA yielded D and trimming. In the table there are around 62,000 clones, 88% of which are singletons.

Sequencing was performed on PBMCs or T cells enriched from blood (not recorded which). The TCR comes from a woman aged 40 to 50 who had recovered from COVID-19. V is TRBV5-1 and J is TRBJ2-1, with 7 bases that match TRBD2. The CDR3 reads CASSLVGGRDLNSYNEQFF. The CDR3 DNA is TGCGCCAGCAGCTTGGTGGGTGGGAGGGACCTGAACTCCTACAATGAGCAGTTCTTC.